The rows below give T cell receptor beta chains drawn from one sample of a study of cytomegalovirus exposure and HLA in healthy donors. TCRdb's table, derived via immunoSEQ multiplex PCR, lists solely in-frame clones and lacks some. The sample lists fewer than 120,000 clones, approximately 89% occurring once. Sequences were obtained from PBMCs. The receptors were gathered from a woman under 30 in good health and CMV-seronegative. The CDR3 runs from the conserved cysteine through the conserved F or W. Fields, in order: CDR3 DNA, CDR3 protein, clone size, D gene, J gene, V gene. The D gene is left open where the match is weak. The size field is filled for only some rows; it gives once, few, many or a size class.

TGTGCCAGCAGCTTAACTAGCGGCTTCACAGATACGCAGTATTTT,CASSLTSGFTDTQYF,-,TRBD2,TRBJ2-3,TRBV7-2
TGTGCCAGCAGTAAAGAACTTCTACGTGAAGCTTTCTTT,CASSKELLREAFF,-,-,TRBJ1-1,TRBV28
TGCGCCAGCAGCCAAGAACAGACAGTCCAAGAGACCCAGTACTTC,CASSQEQTVQETQYF,-,-,TRBJ2-5,TRBV4-1
TGTGCCAGCAGTTCGTCGGAGGCCCCAGAGACCCAGTACTTC,CASSSSEAPETQYF,-,-,TRBJ2-5,TRBV27
TGTGCCAGCAGTCTCTTGCCCGGTAGCACAGATACGCAGTATTTT,CASSLLPGSTDTQYF,-,-,TRBJ2-3,TRBV5-5
TGTGCCAGCAGTGAAGGCCCGGACAGGGTGAACTATGGCTACACCTTC,CASSEGPDRVNYGYTF,once,TRBD1,TRBJ1-2,TRBV2
TGTGCCAGCAGTTGGGGACAGGGAATCACAGATACGCAGTATTTT,CASSWGQGITDTQYF,-,TRBD1,TRBJ2-3,TRBV28
TGTGCCAGCAGTCTTTTCTCCGGGACAGGAGCCTACGAGCAGTACTTC,CASSLFSGTGAYEQYF,-,TRBD1,TRBJ2-7,TRBV5-6
TGTGCCAGCAGTAGTAGCGGGATGGGCGAGCAGTACTTC,CASSSSGMGEQYF,-,TRBD2,TRBJ2-7,TRBV2
TGTGCCAGCAAGTGGGACAGGAGCTCTGGGGCCAACGTCCTGACTTTC,CASKWDRSSGANVLTF,-,TRBD1,TRBJ2-6,TRBV28
TGTGCCAGCAGTTCGACCGACAGGGGGGGAAGGAAACTGTTTTTT,CASSSTDRGGRKLFF,-,TRBD1,TRBJ1-4,TRBV28
TGTGCCAGCAGCCAAGTATTTGGGAGATACAATGAGCAGTTCTTC,CASSQVFGRYNEQFF,-,-,TRBJ2-1,TRBV14
TGTGCCAGCAGTTTGAGGGGGTTGTCCTACGAGCAGTACTTC,CASSLRGLSYEQYF,-,-,TRBJ2-7,TRBV27
TGTGCCAGCAGCTTAGACAGGACCTACGAGCAGTACTTC,CASSLDRTYEQYF,-,-,TRBJ2-7,TRBV7-3
TGTGCCAGCAGCTTACAAGCGGGGGCCACAGATACGCAGTATTTT,CASSLQAGATDTQYF,-,TRBD2,TRBJ2-3,TRBV7-2
TGTGCCAGCAGCTCGACAGGAATGAACACTGAAGCTTTCTTT,CASSSTGMNTEAFF,-,-,TRBJ1-1,TRBV5-5
TGTGCCAGCAGTTTCCAGGAAGGCGCTGAAGCTTTCTTT,CASSFQEGAEAFF,-,-,TRBJ1-1,TRBV7-9
TGTGCCAGCAGTTTAAGCCAGGGTAGCCACTACGAGCAGTACTTC,CASSLSQGSHYEQYF,-,-,TRBJ2-7,TRBV27
TGTGCCAGCAGACCTACCGGGACAGGGGGTAATGAGCAGTTCTTC,CASRPTGTGGNEQFF,-,TRBD1,TRBJ2-1,TRBV6-1
TGTGCCAGCAGCTTTACGGGTGAGATGGGCAATGAGCAGTTCTTC,CASSFTGEMGNEQFF,-,-,TRBJ2-1,TRBV7-2
TGTGCCACTCAGACAGGGAATGAAAAACTGTTTTTT,CATQTGNEKLFF,-,TRBD1,TRBJ1-4,TRBV15
TGTGCCAGCAGCTTACCTAGCGCCACTAGCACAGATACGCAGTATTTT,CASSLPSATSTDTQYF,-,-,TRBJ2-3,TRBV5-4
TGTGCCAGCAGCCATCAGGGGGTGTTCTACGAGCAGTACTTC,CASSHQGVFYEQYF,-,TRBD1,TRBJ2-7,TRBV14
TGTGCCAGCAACAGGAATCAGGGGGTCGAAGAGACCCAGTACTTC,CASNRNQGVEETQYF,-,TRBD1,TRBJ2-5,TRBV7-8
TGTGCCAGCAGCGGACAGGGGACAGCGGGGACTGAAGCTTTCTTT,CASSGQGTAGTEAFF,-,TRBD1,TRBJ1-1,TRBV9
TGTGCCAGCAGCCCCCCAGGGGTCGCTGAAGCTTTCTTT,CASSPPGVAEAFF,-,-,TRBJ1-1,TRBV7-3
TGTGCCTGGAACCGGGGGAACTATGGCTACACCTTC,CAWNRGNYGYTF,-,-,TRBJ1-2,TRBV30
TGCGCCAGCAGCTCAGCCGTTATTCCAACTATGAACACTGAAGCTTTCTTT,CASSSAVIPTMNTEAFF,-,-,TRBJ1-1,TRBV5-1
TGTGCCAGCAGTTCCTGGGGGCTCTCCTACGAGCAGTACTTC,CASSSWGLSYEQYF,-,-,TRBJ2-7,TRBV27
TGTGCCAGCAGCTCGACAGTTGGCGAGCAGTACTTC,CASSSTVGEQYF,once,-,TRBJ2-7,TRBV21-1
TGCAGCGTTGAGTGGGGGCAAAGGAGCTCCTACAATGAGCAGTTCTTC,CSVEWGQRSSYNEQFF,-,-,TRBJ2-1,TRBV29-1
TGTGCCAGCAGTTACTCGCTAGCCGGCGATGAGCAGTTCTTC,CASSYSLAGDEQFF,-,-,TRBJ2-1,TRBV6-5
TGTGCCAGCAGTACGACCAACCGGGTTACCAATGAGCAGTTCTTC,CASSTTNRVTNEQFF,-,-,TRBJ2-1,TRBV6-6
TGTGCCAGCAGCCCTCAGGGTTTGGTAGCTTTCTTT,CASSPQGLVAFF,-,-,TRBJ1-1,TRBV14
TGTGCCAGCAGCTTTTTCAGGGGTGAGGCTAAGTGGAATGGCTACACCTTC,CASSFFRGEAKWNGYTF,-,-,TRBJ1-2,TRBV5-4
TGTGCCACCAGCACGATCCTTACCGGGACAGGGGATAATGGCTACACCTTC,CATSTILTGTGDNGYTF,-,TRBD1,TRBJ1-2,TRBV15
TGTGCCAGCAGTGAGCGCGGGACTAGCGGGGGTCCCTCTAGCACAGATACGCAGTATTTT,CASSERGTSGGPSSTDTQYF,-,TRBD2,TRBJ2-3,TRBV2
TGTGCCAGCAGCCATCCTGATGACGCGGCCAGAGCTTTCTTT,CASSHPDDAARAFF,-,-,TRBJ1-1,TRBV4-2
TGTGCCAGCAGCCAATCGAGGCAGTCAAATGAAAAACTGTTTTTT,CASSQSRQSNEKLFF,-,-,TRBJ1-4,TRBV16
TGTGCCAGCAGCCCGGACAGGACCACTGAAGCTTTCTTT,CASSPDRTTEAFF,few,TRBD1,TRBJ1-1,TRBV5-6
TGTGCCAGCAGCGGACAGTCGGGACCCGGGGAGCTGTTTTTT,CASSGQSGPGELFF,-,-,TRBJ2-2,TRBV5-4
TGCGCCAGCGCGGATTCAACTAATGAAAAACTGTTTTTT,CASADSTNEKLFF,-,-,TRBJ1-4,TRBV4-3
TGTGCCAGCGTTGACAGGGACGGTGGAAACACCATATATTTT,CASVDRDGGNTIYF,-,TRBD1,TRBJ1-3,TRBV2
TGCGCCAGCAGCTTGGGGCGGGGAAACACCATATATTTT,CASSLGRGNTIYF,-,-,TRBJ1-3,TRBV5-1
TGTGCCTGGAGGAGGACAGTGAACACCGGGGAGCTGTTTTTT,CAWRRTVNTGELFF,-,-,TRBJ2-2,TRBV30
TGTGCCAGCAGGCTGATCCGACGGGGGGAGCAGTACTTC,CASRLIRRGEQYF,-,-,TRBJ2-7,TRBV6-6
TGTGCCAGTAGTATAGATGGCCGTCAGGATACCTCTGGGGCCAACGTCCTGACTTTC,CASSIDGRQDTSGANVLTF,-,-,TRBJ2-6,TRBV19
TGTGCCAGCAGCTTGGCAGTGAACACTGAAGCTTTCTTT,CASSLAVNTEAFF,-,-,TRBJ1-1,TRBV5-4
TGCAGCGTTGCCCGAAGAACAGGGTCACCCCTCCACTTT,CSVARRTGSPLHF,-,-,TRBJ1-6,TRBV29-1
TGCGCCAGCAGCCAACACCCTCTGGGGAGGAACAATCAGCCCCAGCATTTT,CASSQHPLGRNNQPQHF,-,-,TRBJ1-5,TRBV4-1